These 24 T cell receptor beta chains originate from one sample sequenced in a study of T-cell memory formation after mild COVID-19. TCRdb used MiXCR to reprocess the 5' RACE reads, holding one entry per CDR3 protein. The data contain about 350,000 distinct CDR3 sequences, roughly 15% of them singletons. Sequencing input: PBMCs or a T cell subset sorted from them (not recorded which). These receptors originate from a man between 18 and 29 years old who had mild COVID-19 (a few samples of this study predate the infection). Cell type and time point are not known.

The DNA of the CDR3 is TGTGCCATCAAGCGAGGGACAGCATCCTACGAGCAGTACGTC. The encoded protein is CAIKRGTASYEQYV. The rearrangement joins TRBV10-3 to TRBJ2-7; 7 positions agree with TRBD1. The CDR3 extends over 14 amino acids. CDR1 is ENHRY, CDR2 SYGVKD, per germline. J was trimmed by 1 base and V by 7 bases; bases with no gene match: 7.

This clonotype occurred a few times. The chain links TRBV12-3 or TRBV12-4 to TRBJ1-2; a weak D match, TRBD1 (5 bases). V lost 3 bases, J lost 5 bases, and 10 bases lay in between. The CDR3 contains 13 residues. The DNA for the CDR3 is TGTGCCAGCAGTTTCCCAGGGTGGTATGGCTACACCTTC. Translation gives CASSFPGWYGYTF.

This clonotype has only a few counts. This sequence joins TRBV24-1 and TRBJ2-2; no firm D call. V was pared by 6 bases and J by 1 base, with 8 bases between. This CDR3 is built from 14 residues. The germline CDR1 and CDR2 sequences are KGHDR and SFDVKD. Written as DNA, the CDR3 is TGTGCCACCAGTAAAGATTTGAACACCGGGGAGCTGTTTTTT. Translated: CATSKDLNTGELFF.

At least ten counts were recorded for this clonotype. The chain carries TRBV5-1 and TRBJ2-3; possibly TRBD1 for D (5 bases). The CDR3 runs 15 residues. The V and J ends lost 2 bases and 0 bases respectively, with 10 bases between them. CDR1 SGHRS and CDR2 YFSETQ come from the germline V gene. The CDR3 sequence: CASSLRPGSTDTQYF. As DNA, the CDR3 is TGCGCCAGCAGCTTAAGGCCAGGGAGCACAGATACGCAGTATTTT.

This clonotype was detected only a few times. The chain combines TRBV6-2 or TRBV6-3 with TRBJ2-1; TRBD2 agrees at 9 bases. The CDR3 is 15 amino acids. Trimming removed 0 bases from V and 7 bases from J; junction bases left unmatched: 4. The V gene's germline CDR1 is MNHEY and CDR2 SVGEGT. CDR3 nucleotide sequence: TGTGCCAGCAGTTACTCTAGCGGGGGAGGTAATGAGCAGTTCTTC. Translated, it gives CASSYSSGGGNEQFF.

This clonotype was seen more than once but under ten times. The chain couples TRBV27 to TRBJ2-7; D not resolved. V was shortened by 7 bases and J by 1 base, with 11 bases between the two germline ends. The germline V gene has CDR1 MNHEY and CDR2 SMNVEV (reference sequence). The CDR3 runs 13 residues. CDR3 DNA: TGTGCCAGCAAAGGACCGGCGTCCTACGAGCAGTACTTC. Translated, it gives CASKGPASYEQYF.

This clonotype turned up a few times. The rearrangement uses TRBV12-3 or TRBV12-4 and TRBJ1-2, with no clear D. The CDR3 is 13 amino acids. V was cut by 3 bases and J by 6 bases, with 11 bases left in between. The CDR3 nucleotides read TGTGCCAGCAGTTTCACCCCGAATGATGGCTACACCTTC. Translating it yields CASSFTPNDGYTF.

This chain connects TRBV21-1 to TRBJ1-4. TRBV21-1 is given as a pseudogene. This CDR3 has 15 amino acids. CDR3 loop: CASVGARSTNEKLFF. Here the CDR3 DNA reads TGTGCCAGCGTCGGAGCGAGGTCAACTAATGAAAAACTGTTTTTT.

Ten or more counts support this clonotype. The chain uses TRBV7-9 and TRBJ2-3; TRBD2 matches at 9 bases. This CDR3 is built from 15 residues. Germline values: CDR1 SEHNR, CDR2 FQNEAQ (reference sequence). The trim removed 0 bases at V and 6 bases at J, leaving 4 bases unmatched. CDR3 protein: CASSLAERGVDTQYF. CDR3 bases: TGTGCCAGCAGCTTAGCGGAGCGGGGGGTCGATACGCAGTATTTT.

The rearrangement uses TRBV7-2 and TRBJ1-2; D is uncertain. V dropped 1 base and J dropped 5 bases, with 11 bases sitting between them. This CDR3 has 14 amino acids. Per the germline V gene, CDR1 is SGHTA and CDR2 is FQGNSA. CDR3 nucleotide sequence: TGTGCCAGCAGCTTAGGACCCCAGGATTATGGCTACACCTTC. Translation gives CASSLGPQDYGYTF.

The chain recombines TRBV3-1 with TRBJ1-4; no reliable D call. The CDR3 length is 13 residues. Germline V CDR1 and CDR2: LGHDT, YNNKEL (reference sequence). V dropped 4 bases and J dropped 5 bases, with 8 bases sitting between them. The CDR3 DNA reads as TGTGCCAGCAGCCGTACAGTAAATGAAAAACTGTTTTTT. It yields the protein CASSRTVNEKLFF.

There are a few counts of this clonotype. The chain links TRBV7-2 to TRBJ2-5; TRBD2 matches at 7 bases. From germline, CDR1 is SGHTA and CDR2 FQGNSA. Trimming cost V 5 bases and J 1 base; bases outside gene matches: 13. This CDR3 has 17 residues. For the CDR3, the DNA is TGTGCCAGCAGCCAAAGGACGGGGGGTTGGACCCAAGAGACCCAGTACTTC. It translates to CASSQRTGGWTQETQYF.

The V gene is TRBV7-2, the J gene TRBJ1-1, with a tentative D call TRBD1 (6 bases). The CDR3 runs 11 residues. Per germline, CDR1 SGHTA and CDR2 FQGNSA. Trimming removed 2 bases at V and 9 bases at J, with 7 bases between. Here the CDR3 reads CASSLQGKAFF. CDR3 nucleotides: TGTGCCAGCAGCTTACAGGGGAAAGCTTTCTTT.

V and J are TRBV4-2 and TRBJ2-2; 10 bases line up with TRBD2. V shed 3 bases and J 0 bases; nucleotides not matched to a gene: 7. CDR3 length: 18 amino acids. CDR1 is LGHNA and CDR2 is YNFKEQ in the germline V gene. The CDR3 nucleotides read TGTGCCAGCAGCCAGAAGCGAGCGGGGGGGCCGAACACCGGGGAGCTGTTTTTT. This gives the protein CASSQKRAGGPNTGELFF.

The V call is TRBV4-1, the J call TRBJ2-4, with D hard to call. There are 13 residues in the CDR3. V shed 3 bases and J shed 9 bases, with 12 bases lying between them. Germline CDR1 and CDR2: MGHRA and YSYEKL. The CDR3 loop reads CASSQQFRPIQYF. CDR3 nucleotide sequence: TGCGCCAGCAGCCAGCAGTTCAGACCCATTCAGTACTTC.

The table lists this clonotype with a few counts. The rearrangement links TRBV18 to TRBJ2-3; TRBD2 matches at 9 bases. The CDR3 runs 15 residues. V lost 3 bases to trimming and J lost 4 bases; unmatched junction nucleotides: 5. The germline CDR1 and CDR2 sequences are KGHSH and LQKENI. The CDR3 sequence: CASSPRGGRADTQYF. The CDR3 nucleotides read TGTGCCAGCTCACCGCGGGGGGGCCGGGCAGATACGCAGTATTTT.

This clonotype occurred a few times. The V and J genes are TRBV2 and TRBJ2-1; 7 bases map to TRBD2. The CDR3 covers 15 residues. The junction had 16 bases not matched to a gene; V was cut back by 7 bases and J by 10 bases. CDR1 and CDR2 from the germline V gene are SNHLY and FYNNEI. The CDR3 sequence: CASKSGGSALLEQFF. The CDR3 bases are TGTGCCAGCAAATCCGGGGGGTCAGCACTTCTAGAGCAGTTCTTC.

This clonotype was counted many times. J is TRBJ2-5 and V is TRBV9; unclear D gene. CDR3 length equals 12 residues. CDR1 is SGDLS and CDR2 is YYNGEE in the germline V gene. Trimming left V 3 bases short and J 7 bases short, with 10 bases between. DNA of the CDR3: TGTGCCAGCAGCGCCTACTTGGGGACCCAGTACTTC. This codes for CASSAYLGTQYF.

The CDR3 loop reads CASQGGVEAFF. The CDR3 DNA follows: TGTGCCAGCCAAGGCGGGGTTGAAGCTTTCTTT. V usage is TRBV2 and J usage is TRBJ1-1; D uncertain. The CDR3 spans 11 residues. Between the trimmed V and J ends, which lost 8 bases and 7 bases, there was a span of 11 bases. Looked up from germline, CDR1 is SNHLY and CDR2 is FYNNEI.

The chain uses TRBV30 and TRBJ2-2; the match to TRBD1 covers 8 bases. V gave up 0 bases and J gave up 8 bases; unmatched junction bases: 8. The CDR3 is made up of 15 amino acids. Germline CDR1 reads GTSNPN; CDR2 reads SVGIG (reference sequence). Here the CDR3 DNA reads TGTGCCTGGAGTGTGGGCTACAGGGGGTCGGGGGAGCTGTTTTTT. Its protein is CAWSVGYRGSGELFF.

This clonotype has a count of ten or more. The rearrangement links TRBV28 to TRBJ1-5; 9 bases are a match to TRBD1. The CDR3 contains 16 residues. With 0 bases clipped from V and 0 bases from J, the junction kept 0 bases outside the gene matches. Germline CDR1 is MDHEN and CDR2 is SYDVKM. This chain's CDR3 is CASSLWGQGSNQPQHF. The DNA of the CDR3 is TGTGCCAGCAGTTTATGGGGACAGGGTAGCAATCAGCCCCAGCATTTT.

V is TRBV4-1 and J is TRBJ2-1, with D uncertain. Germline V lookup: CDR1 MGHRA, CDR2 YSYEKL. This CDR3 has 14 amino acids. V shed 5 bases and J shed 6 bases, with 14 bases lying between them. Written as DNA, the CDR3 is TGCGCCAGCAGCTCCCCGGCGGTGGGCAATGAGCAGTTCTTC. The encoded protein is CASSSPAVGNEQFF.

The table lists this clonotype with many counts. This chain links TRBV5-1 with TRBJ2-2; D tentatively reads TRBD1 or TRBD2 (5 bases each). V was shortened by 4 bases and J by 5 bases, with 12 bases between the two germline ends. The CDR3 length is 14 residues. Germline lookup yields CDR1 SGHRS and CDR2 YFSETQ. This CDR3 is CASSGDPSTGELFF. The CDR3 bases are TGCGCCAGCAGCGGGGACCCTTCAACCGGGGAGCTGTTTTTT.

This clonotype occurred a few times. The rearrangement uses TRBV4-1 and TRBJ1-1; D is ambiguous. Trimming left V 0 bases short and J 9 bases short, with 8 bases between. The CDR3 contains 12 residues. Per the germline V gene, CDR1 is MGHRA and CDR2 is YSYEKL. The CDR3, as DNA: TGCGCCAGCAGCCAAGAGAGAGGGAAAGCTTTCTTT. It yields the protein CASSQERGKAFF.